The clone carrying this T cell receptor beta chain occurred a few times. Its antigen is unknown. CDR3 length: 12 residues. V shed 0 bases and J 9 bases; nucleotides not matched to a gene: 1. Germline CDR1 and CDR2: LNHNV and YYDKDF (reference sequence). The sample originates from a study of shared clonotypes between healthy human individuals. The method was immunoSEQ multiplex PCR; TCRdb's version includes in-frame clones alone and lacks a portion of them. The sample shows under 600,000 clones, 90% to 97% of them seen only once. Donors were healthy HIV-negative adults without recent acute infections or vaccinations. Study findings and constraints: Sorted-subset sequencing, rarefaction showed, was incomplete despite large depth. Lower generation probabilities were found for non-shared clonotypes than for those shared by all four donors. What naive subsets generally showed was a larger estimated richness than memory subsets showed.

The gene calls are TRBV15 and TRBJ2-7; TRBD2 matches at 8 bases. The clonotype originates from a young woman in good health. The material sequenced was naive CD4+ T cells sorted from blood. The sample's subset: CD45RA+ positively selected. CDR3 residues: CATSRDAGGQYF. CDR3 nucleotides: TGTGCCACCAGCAGAGATGCGGGGGGGCAGTACTTC. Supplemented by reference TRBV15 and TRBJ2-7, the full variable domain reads DAMVIQNPRYQVTQFGKPVTLSCSQTLNHNVMYWYQQKSSQAPKLLFHYYDKDFNNEADTPDNFQSRRPNTSFCFLDIRSPGLGDTAMYLCATSRDAGGQYFGPGTRLTVT.